This TCR beta chain was observed in a study of TIL therapy for anti-PD-1-resistant metastatic lung cancer. Time point: pre-treatment sample, taken before nivolumab and TIL therapy. Tumor tissue came from excised metastases, mostly pleural nodules or supraclavicular lymph nodes. Patients were adults with stage 4 NSCLC. General observations from the study: Treatment-naive, never-smoker and oncogene-addicted patients were overrepresented in this highly selected cohort. TIL cultures after expansion showed higher clonality and lower diversity than baseline tumor (median around 5.9% vs 31%).

Of note for this clone: Its antigen remains unidentified.

The immunoSEQ assay was v3. Sequencing depth was some 2 million read pairs for survey level, about 5-6 million for deep. The protocol was immunoSEQ multiplex PCR, while the TCRdb copy is restricted to in-frame clones and leaves out a portion. The data show under 3,000 clones, roughly 73% seen once. Here the sequenced sample was tumor tissue, taken at baseline. The receptor was derived from a person aged 25-79 years with non-small cell lung cancer. Some clones in this sample may be carry-over from other donors' samples.

CDR3 DNA: TGTGCCAGTAGTATGCTAGGACAGGGGTACGACACCGGGGAGCTGTTTTTT. This gives the protein CASSMLGQGYDTGELFF. The rearrangement uses TRBV19 and TRBJ2-2; 9 nucleotides match TRBD1. The CDR3 consists of 17 residues. Germline loops: CDR1 LNHDA, CDR2 SQIVND (reference sequence). Losses at the gene ends were 3 bases for V and 3 bases for J; bases not matched to a gene: 8.